These 29 T cell receptor beta chains originate from one sample sequenced in a study of T cell responses to AZD1222 COVID-19 vaccine. Data came from immunoSEQ multiplex PCR; TCRdb stores just in-frame clones and leaves some out. The table records some 86,000 clones, approximately 80% of them present only once. The sequenced sample was peripheral blood, obtained on day 0 of AZD1222 vaccination. The source is an adult in good health.

The table lists this clone with a few counts. The J gene is TRBJ2-1, the V gene TRBV2; no clear D. This CDR3 is built from 16 residues. Germline lookup yields CDR1 SNHLY and CDR2 FYNNEI. Between the trimmed V and J ends, which lost 1 base and 7 bases, there was a span of 17 bases. The CDR3 DNA reads TGTGCCAGCAGTGAAGGCGGCGCGCGATGGAAAAATGAGCAGTTCTTC. Encoded protein: CASSEGGARWKNEQFF.

This chain uses TRBV5-6 with TRBJ1-4; D unclear. V was trimmed by 4 bases and J by 7 bases, leaving 17 bases between them. CDR1 is SGHDT and CDR2 is YYEEEE in the germline V gene. CDR3 length: 15 residues. The CDR3 region is CASSVVLGSGEKLFF. Here the CDR3 DNA reads TGTGCCAGCAGCGTTGTTCTCGGCTCTGGTGAAAAACTGTTTTTT.

This clone appeared a single time. The chain has TRBV4-2 and TRBJ1-4; 8 bases map to TRBD1. With V trimmed by 4 bases and J by 2 bases, 24 bases remained unmatched. Germline loops: CDR1 LGHNA, CDR2 YNFKEQ. The CDR3 contains 22 residues. The CDR3, as DNA: TGTGCCAGCAGCCTTGAGGTGTCAACAGGGGGTAAGTATAGTGAGACTAATGAAAAACTGTTTTTT. Amino acid sequence: CASSLEVSTGGKYSETNEKLFF.

This clone was observed a handful of times. The V gene is TRBV7-2, the J gene TRBJ2-5; the D call may be TRBD1 or TRBD2 (5 bases each). Germline CDR1 is SGHTA and CDR2 is FQGNSA. The V end was cut by 0 bases, the J end by 5 bases, with 13 bases between. The CDR3 length is 15 residues. CDR3 in DNA: TGTGCCAGCAGCTTAGCGCTTCGGGGCTTGGAGACCCAGTACTTC. Translating it yields CASSLALRGLETQYF.

The chain combines TRBV6-5 with TRBJ2-4; possible D gene TRBD2, 5 bases. The V gene lost 0 bases and the J gene lost 3 bases, with 12 bases spanning the gap. CDR1 and CDR2 from the germline V gene are MNHEY and SVGAGI. CDR3 length equals 16 residues. Here the CDR3 reads CASSYSSSPLKNIQYF. CDR3 nucleotides: TGTGCCAGCAGTTACTCGTCTAGCCCACTCAAAAACATTCAGTACTTC.

As for this clone: The same CDR3 arises from other DNA sequences in this sample as well. The chain combines TRBV5-1 with TRBJ2-5; 7 nucleotides align to TRBD2. The CDR3 runs to 14 residues. Trimming at V came to 0 bases and at J to 2 bases, leaving 1 base not matched to a gene. In germline, CDR1 is SGHRS, CDR2 YFSETQ. The CDR3 region has the DNA TGCGCCAGCAGCTTGGCTAGCGGTCAAGAGACCCAGTACTTC. As protein: CASSLASGQETQYF.

This clone has just one count. The V gene is TRBV19, the J gene TRBJ2-1; TRBD2 matches 11 bases. The CDR3 runs 15 residues. V lost 5 bases to trimming and J lost 6 bases; unmatched junction nucleotides: 6. In germline, CDR1 is LNHDA, CDR2 SQIVND (reference sequence). The DNA for the CDR3 is TGTGCCAGTAGTTCCCGACTAGCGGGAACCAATGAGCAGTTCTTC. Amino acid sequence: CASSSRLAGTNEQFF.

This chain links TRBV19 with TRBJ2-7, with TRBD2 matching over 10 bases. The V segment lost 1 base and the J segment 4 bases; nucleotides outside the gene matches: 25. This CDR3 is built from 22 residues. Germline CDR1 reads LNHDA; CDR2 reads SQIVND (reference sequence). The CDR3 reads CASSIVLAGFLSPGCGPYEQYF. CDR3 sequence (DNA): TGTGCCAGTAGTATAGTACTAGCGGGGTTTCTTTCGCCGGGGTGTGGGCCTTACGAGCAGTACTTC.

The chain has TRBV18 and TRBJ1-1, with 11 nucleotides matching TRBD1. Germline CDR1 is KGHSH and CDR2 is LQKENI. With V trimmed by 5 bases and J by 4 bases, 6 bases remained unmatched. The CDR3 sequence is 15 residues long. CDR3 sequence: CASSKGTGGATEAFF. In DNA, the CDR3 is TGTGCCAGCTCAAAAGGGACAGGGGGAGCCACTGAAGCTTTCTTT.

This clone was counted once. This chain joins TRBV5-1 and TRBJ2-1; TRBD2 matches 8 bases. The germline gives CDR1 SGHRS, CDR2 YFSETQ. J lost 7 bases, V lost 0 bases, and 3 bases had no gene match. CDR3 length: 14 residues. Here the CDR3 reads CASSLDPSGNEQFF. As DNA, the CDR3 is TGCGCCAGCAGCTTGGATCCTAGCGGGAATGAGCAGTTCTTC.

This clone was seen a single time. The chain couples TRBV10-3 to TRBJ2-7, with 12 nucleotides matching TRBD2. After removal of 6 bases from V and 3 bases from J, the junction contained 18 bases not matched to a gene. In germline, CDR1 is ENHRY, CDR2 SYGVKD. The CDR3 is 19 residues long. The CDR3 loop reads CAIRTSGGNLTNAVYEQYF. CDR3 sequence (DNA): TGTGCCATCAGGACTAGCGGGGGAAACTTAACAAACGCAGTCTACGAGCAGTACTTC.

The CDR3: CASSPRDRATDTQYF. CDR3 DNA: TGTGCCAGCAGCCCCCGGGACAGGGCCACAGATACGCAGTATTTT. The chain is built from TRBV3-1 (or the pseudogene TRBV3-2) and TRBJ2-3, with TRBD1 matching 9 bases. Trimming at V came to 4 bases and at J to 2 bases, leaving 4 bases not matched to a gene. Germline values: CDR1 LGHDT, CDR2 YNNKEL (reference sequence). This CDR3 region has 15 residues.

This chain links TRBV6-4 with TRBJ2-1, with TRBD2 matching 9 bases. Germline CDR1 reads MRHNA; CDR2 reads SNTAGT. Trimming cost V 3 bases and J 15 bases; bases outside gene matches: 9. This CDR3 region has 13 residues. The CDR3 bases are TGTGCCAGCAGTGAGCAAGCGGGAGGTCTTCTGTTCTTC. Protein: CASSEQAGGLLFF.

The V and J genes are TRBV2 and TRBJ2-3; D gene ambiguous. CDR3 size: 14 residues. Germline V lookup: CDR1 SNHLY, CDR2 FYNNEI. V was cut by 6 bases and J by 1 base, with 11 bases left in between. The CDR3 loop is CASRARMGTDTQYF. The CDR3 region has the DNA TGTGCCAGCAGAGCCCGGATGGGCACAGATACGCAGTATTTT.

This clone has just a few counts. J is TRBJ1-1 and V is TRBV29-1; no clear D. The CDR3 spans 14 residues. V lost 4 bases and J lost 0, with 12 bases in between. Germline V gives CDR1 SQVTM, CDR2 ANQGSEA. CDR3 in DNA: TGCAGCGTTGCCGGATACTTGATGAACACTGAAGCTTTCTTT. Encoded protein: CSVAGYLMNTEAFF. Variable domain in full (rest from reference TRBV29-1 and TRBJ1-1): SAVISQKPSRDICQRGTSLTIQCQVDSQVTMMFWYRQQPGQSLTLIATANQGSEATYESGFVIDKFPISRPNLTFSTLTVSNMSPEDSSIYLCSVAGYLMNTEAFFGQGTRLTVV.

The rearrangement joins TRBV12-3 or TRBV12-4 to TRBJ2-7; D possibly corresponds to TRBD1 (6 bases). There are 13 residues in the CDR3. The ends were cut back, 3 bases at V and 2 bases at J, with 8 bases in the middle. Here the CDR3 DNA reads TGTGCCAGCAGTTTCTCAGGGGCCTACGAGCAGTACTTC. Translating it yields CASSFSGAYEQYF.

The CDR3 sequence is CASSYQGAGANVLTF. Here the CDR3 DNA reads TGTGCCAGCAGCTACCAAGGAGCCGGGGCCAACGTCCTGACTTTC. The chain recombines TRBV5-4 with TRBJ2-6, with D unclear. The CDR3 loop spans 15 amino acids. The germline V gene encodes CDR1 SGHNT and CDR2 YYREEE (reference sequence). Trimming pared 3 bases from V and 4 bases from J, leaving 11 bases between.

The chain has TRBV28 and TRBJ1-4; 7 nucleotides match TRBD1. Trimming cost V 5 bases and J 6 bases; bases outside gene matches: 9. Looked up from germline, CDR1 is MDHEN and CDR2 is SYDVKM. The CDR3 runs 15 residues. CDR3 bases: TGTGCCAGCAGTCATACAGGGGTCAGCGATGAAAAACTGTTTTTT. Translation: CASSHTGVSDEKLFF.

The gene calls are TRBV19 and TRBJ1-5; D possibly corresponds to TRBD1 (6 bases). This CDR3 contains 12 residues. V was cut by 2 bases and J by 8 bases, with 7 bases left in between. The germline CDR1 and CDR2 sequences are LNHDA and SQIVND (reference sequence). CDR3 sequence reads: CASSIRGKPQHF. CDR3 nucleotides: TGTGCCAGTAGTATAAGGGGGAAGCCCCAGCATTTT.

This clone turned up a few times. The chain joins TRBV18 to TRBJ2-3, with 8 bases that match TRBD1. The CDR3 runs 16 residues. The germline V gene has CDR1 KGHSH and CDR2 LQKENI. Trimming at V came to 3 bases and at J to 4 bases, leaving 9 bases not matched to a gene. The CDR3 DNA follows: TGTGCCAGCTCACCGCCGGGACAGGCTATCCCAGATACGCAGTATTTT. Its protein is CASSPPGQAIPDTQYF. The full variable domain, its missing parts supplied by reference TRBV18 and TRBJ2-3, is NAGVMQNPRHLVRRRGQEARLRCSPMKGHSHVYWYRQLPEEGLKFMVYLQKENIIDESGMPKERFSAEFPKEGPSILRIQQVVRGDSAAYFCASSPPGQAIPDTQYFGPGTRLTVL.

The rearrangement links TRBV19 to TRBJ2-7, with TRBD1 identical over 8 bases. V dropped 2 bases and J dropped 2; count of bases not matched to a gene: 5. From germline, CDR1 is LNHDA and CDR2 SQIVND (reference sequence). CDR3 size: 15 residues. The CDR3 sequence: CASSISTGDPYEQYF. In DNA, the CDR3 is TGTGCCAGTAGTATATCGACAGGGGACCCCTACGAGCAGTACTTC.

The gene calls are TRBV2 and TRBJ2-2; tentative D call: TRBD1 (5 bases). CDR3 length: 19 residues. V lost 4 bases, J lost 4 bases, and 25 bases lay in between. Germline loops: CDR1 SNHLY, CDR2 FYNNEI. This chain's CDR3 is CASSAAAAYSDSPTGELFF. CDR3 coding DNA: TGTGCCAGCAGTGCGGCGGCGGCGTATTCAGACAGCCCCACCGGGGAGCTGTTTTTT.

V usage is TRBV12-5 and J usage is TRBJ2-5, with D possibly TRBD1 on 6 matching bases. Per germline, CDR1 LGHNT and CDR2 FRNRAP. The CDR3 totals 15 residues. The V gene lost 0 bases and the J gene lost 2 bases, with 10 bases spanning the gap. CDR3 nucleotides: TGTGCTAGTGGTTTGGTACGTGGACAGCAAGAGACCCAGTACTTC. Translated, it gives CASGLVRGQQETQYF.

This chain joins TRBV6-6 and TRBJ2-7, with 8 nucleotides matching TRBD1. Losses at the gene ends were 6 bases for V and 0 bases for J; bases not matched to a gene: 7. Germline V lookup: CDR1 MNHNY, CDR2 SVGAGI (reference sequence). The CDR3 is 15 residues long. The chain's CDR3 is CASSPPDRGSYEQYF. The CDR3 bases are TGTGCCAGCAGCCCTCCTGACAGGGGCTCCTACGAGCAGTACTTC.

The rearrangement joins TRBV9 to TRBJ2-2, with no clear D. Germline V gene sequence: CDR1 SGDLS, CDR2 YYNGEE. V lost 0 bases, J lost 0 bases, and 6 bases lay in between. This CDR3 comprises 15 residues. The CDR3 DNA reads TGTGCCAGCAGCGTAGTCTCCTCGAACACCGGGGAGCTGTTTTTT. Protein: CASSVVSSNTGELFF.

The rearrangement joins TRBV7-9 to TRBJ2-5; 13 bases map to TRBD2. This CDR3 region has 14 residues. V trimming: 3 bases; J trimming: 5 bases; junction bases outside the gene matches: 0. Germline-derived CDR1 and CDR2 are SEHNR and FQNEAQ (reference sequence). The CDR3 region has the DNA TGTGCCAGCAGCTTGACTAGCGGGAGGGAGACCCAGTACTTC. Encoded protein: CASSLTSGRETQYF.

V is TRBV6-7 and J is TRBJ2-7; 14 bases map to TRBD2. Being an ORF, TRBV6-7 has a function that is uncertain. V lost 0 bases to trimming and J lost 4 bases; unmatched junction nucleotides: 11. The CDR3 covers 19 residues. CDR3 region: CASSYSGLAGGFWWYEQYF. CDR3 nucleotides: TGTGCCAGCAGTTACTCAGGACTAGCGGGAGGTTTTTGGTGGTACGAGCAGTACTTC.

The rearrangement joins TRBV29-1 to TRBJ2-3, with D possibly matching TRBD2 (6 bases). Germline lookup yields CDR1 SQVTM and CDR2 ANQGSEA. V was shortened by 7 bases and J by 4 bases, with 15 bases between the two germline ends. This CDR3 is 13 amino acids long. CDR3 loop: CSGSGVGADTQYF. The CDR3, as DNA: TGCAGCGGTTCGGGAGTGGGCGCAGATACGCAGTATTTT.

The chain joins TRBV9 to TRBJ2-3; D unclear. CDR1 is SGDLS, CDR2 YYNGEE, per germline. CDR3 length equals 13 residues. Trimming removed 0 bases at V and 4 bases at J, with 6 bases between. This chain's CDR3 is CASSVAPPDTQYF. The CDR3, as DNA: TGTGCCAGCAGCGTAGCCCCCCCAGATACGCAGTATTTT.